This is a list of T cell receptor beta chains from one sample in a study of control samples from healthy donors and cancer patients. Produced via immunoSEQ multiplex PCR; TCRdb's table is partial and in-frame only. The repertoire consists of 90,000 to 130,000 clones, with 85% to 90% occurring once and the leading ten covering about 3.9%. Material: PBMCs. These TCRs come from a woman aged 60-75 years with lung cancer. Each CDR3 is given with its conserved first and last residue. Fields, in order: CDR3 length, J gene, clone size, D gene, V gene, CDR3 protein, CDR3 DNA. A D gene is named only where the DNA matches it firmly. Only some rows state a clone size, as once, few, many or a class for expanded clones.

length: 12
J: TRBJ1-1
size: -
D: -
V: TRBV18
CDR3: CASSPRDTEAFF
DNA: TGTGCCAGCTCACCGAGGGACACTGAAGCTTTCTTT

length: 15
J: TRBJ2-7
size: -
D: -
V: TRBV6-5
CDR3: CASSYSGLHLWEQYF
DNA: TGTGCCAGCAGTTACTCTGGACTACACTTGTGGGAGCAGTACTTC

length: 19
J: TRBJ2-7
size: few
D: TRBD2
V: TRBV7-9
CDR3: CASSPKPGLAGVSSYEQYF
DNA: TGTGCCAGCAGCCCCAAGCCGGGACTAGCGGGAGTGAGCTCCTACGAGCAGTACTTC

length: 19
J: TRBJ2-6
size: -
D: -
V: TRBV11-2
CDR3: CASSTRRRTVPSGANVLTF
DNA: TGTGCCAGCAGCACCCGACGTAGGACAGTCCCCTCTGGGGCCAACGTCCTGACTTTC

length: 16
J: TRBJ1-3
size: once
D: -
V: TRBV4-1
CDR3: CASSQEWASSGNTIYF
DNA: TGCGCCAGCAGCCAAGAATGGGCAAGCTCTGGAAACACCATATATTTT

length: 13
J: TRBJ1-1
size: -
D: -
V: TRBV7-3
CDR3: CASSSTGNTEAFF
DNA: TGTGCCAGCAGCTCTACAGGGAACACTGAAGCTTTCTTT

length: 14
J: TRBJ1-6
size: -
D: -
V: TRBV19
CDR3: CASSTGGGISPLHF
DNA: TGTGCCAGTAGTACGGGCGGGGGAATTTCACCCCTCCACTTT

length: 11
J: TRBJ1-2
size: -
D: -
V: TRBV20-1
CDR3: CSASPTYGYTF
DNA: TGCAGTGCTAGTCCCACATATGGCTACACCTTC

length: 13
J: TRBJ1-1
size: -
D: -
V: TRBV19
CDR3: CASSMRTYTEAFF
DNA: TGTGCCAGTAGTATGAGGACGTACACTGAAGCTTTCTTT

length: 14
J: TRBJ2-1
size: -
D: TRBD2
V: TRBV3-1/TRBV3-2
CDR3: CASSRLAVYNEQFF
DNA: TGTGCCAGCAGTCGACTAGCGGTATACAATGAGCAGTTCTTC

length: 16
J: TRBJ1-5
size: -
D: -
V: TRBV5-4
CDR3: CASSLGGALSNQPQHF
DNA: TGTGCCAGCAGCTTGGGGGGGGCCCTTAGCAATCAGCCCCAGCATTTT

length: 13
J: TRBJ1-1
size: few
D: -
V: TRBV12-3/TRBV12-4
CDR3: CASSRDGRLEAFF
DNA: TGTGCCAGCAGTCGCGACGGGCGCCTTGAAGCTTTCTTT

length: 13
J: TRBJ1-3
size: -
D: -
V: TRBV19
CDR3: CASSIDWGNTIYF
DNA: TGTGCCAGTAGTATTGACTGGGGAAACACCATATATTTT